This passage covers 2 T cell receptor beta chains from one sample sequenced in a study of T cell repertoires in cytomegalovirus infection. One entry per CDR3 protein, called by TCRdb with MiXCR from the reads. The sample lists about 74,000 distinct CDR3 sequences; roughly 28% were seen once. Their antigens remain unidentified. Sequenced material: CD8+ T cells from cultured PBMCs, taken from culture after CMV antigen stimulation. The receptors originated from a human donor in good health (CMV status not recorded). Some clones in this sample may be carry-over from other donors' samples.

This clonotype appeared a single time. A much larger clone is a single base away; this may be a read error. The gene calls are TRBV7-2 and TRBJ2-7; 11 bases map to TRBD2. Germline assignment: CDR1 SGHTA and CDR2 FQGNSA. The CDR3 is made up of 15 amino acids. CDR3 DNA sequence: TGTGCCAGAAGCTTTAGACTAGCGGGGTCCTACGAGCAGTACTTC. Protein product: CARSFRLAGSYEQYF.

The V and J genes are TRBV11-2 and TRBJ2-3, with 8 bases identical to TRBD2. This CDR3 is 16 amino acids long. Germline lookup yields CDR1 SGHAT and CDR2 FQNNGV. V lost 1 base to trimming and J lost 2 bases; unmatched junction nucleotides: 5. The CDR3, as DNA: TGTGCCAGCAGCTTAGCATTGCGGGGGGTCACAGATACGCAGTATTTT. Protein sequence: CASSLALRGVTDTQYF.